Sequencing of this TCR beta chain was carried out in a study of blood T cells in healthy people across ages. The study's findings and limits: Researchers judged that diversity estimates from one million T cells fell short of true values.

Together with a sample-barcoded 5' primer, a J-beta primer mix was included in a second PCR lasting roughly 6 to 12 cycles. TCRdb re-called the 5' RACE reads with MiXCR, one entry per CDR3 protein. Altogether about 280,000 distinct CDR3 sequences are present, about 25% being singletons, with the ten largest covering about 30%. This CDR3 is 16 amino acids long. The germline CDR1 and CDR2 sequences are MGHRA and YSYEKL. With 3 bases removed from V and 0 bases from J, the gap between germline ends came to 13 bases. In its sample, this clonotype was seen a few times. Antigen unknown. The sample consisted of blood. The TCR originated in a woman aged 70-85 years in good health. The J gene is TRBJ2-3, the V gene TRBV4-1; TRBD2 is a possible D gene (6 bases). The CDR3 region has the DNA TGCGCCAGCAGCCAGAAGACTAGAGCCAGCACAGATACGCAGTATTTT. Translating it yields CASSQKTRASTDTQYF.